Listed below are T cell receptor beta chains from one sample, sequenced in a study of radiotherapy plus CTLA-4 blockade in lung cancer. Profiled with immunoSEQ multiplex PCR; TCRdb holds only in-frame clones, not every one. The sample carries 80,000 to 100,000 clones, roughly 80% recorded once. Sequenced material: peripheral blood, taken from a patient treated with radiotherapy plus ipilimumab. Source of these receptors: a human donor with non-small cell lung cancer who had a partial response to radiotherapy plus ipilimumab. CDR3s include the opening cysteine and the closing phenylalanine or tryptophan. A D gene is named only where the DNA matches it firmly. Clone size is shown for a subset of rows, as once, few, many or a class of expanded clone.

>15|TRBD2|TRBJ2-7|TRBV7-9|few
CASSFPLAGHYEQYF
TGTGCCAGCAGCTTTCCACTAGCGGGCCACTACGAGCAGTACTTC
>15|TRBD2|TRBJ2-1|TRBV5-4|NA
CASSLRLAGGNEQFF
TGTGCCAGCAGCTTGCGACTAGCGGGAGGGAATGAGCAGTTCTTC
>15|TRBD2|TRBJ2-3|TRBV29-1|NA
CSVLLAGGYTDTQYF
TGCAGCGTGCTACTAGCGGGAGGGTACACAGATACGCAGTATTTT
>14|TRBD1|TRBJ1-1|TRBV18|NA
CASSPGQGNTEAFF
TGTGCCAGCTCACCCGGACAGGGGAACACTGAAGCTTTCTTT
>18|TRBD2|TRBJ2-3|TRBV19|NA
CASSATSTSGFYTDTQYF
TGTGCCAGTAGTGCCACCTCGACTAGCGGATTTTACACAGATACGCAGTATTTT
>12|NA|TRBJ2-3|TRBV10-3|NA
CAIDSTANTQYF
TGTGCCATAGACTCCACCGCGAATACGCAGTATTTT
>14|TRBD1|TRBJ1-1|TRBV6-1|NA
CASVISQGDTEAFF
TGTGCCAGCGTCATCTCCCAGGGGGACACTGAAGCTTTCTTT
>15|TRBD2|TRBJ2-1|TRBV6-5|NA
CASSAGTSVYNEQFF
TGTGCCAGCAGTGCCGGGACTAGCGTCTACAATGAGCAGTTCTTC
>16|NA|TRBJ2-7|TRBV5-3|NA
CARSFHSGPRVYEQYF
TGTGCCAGAAGCTTCCATTCAGGTCCACGCGTTTACGAGCAGTACTTC
>13|TRBD1|TRBJ1-5|TRBV6-6|few
CASRQGSNQPQHF
TGTGCCAGCCGACAGGGAAGCAATCAGCCCCAGCATTTT
>15|NA|TRBJ1-5|TRBV6-1|few
CASSDQQGFNQPQHF
TGTGCCAGCAGTGACCAACAGGGTTTTAATCAGCCCCAGCATTTT
>15|NA|TRBJ1-5|TRBV6-5|NA
CASSYSGGGSQPQHF
TGTGCCAGCAGTTACTCGGGGGGAGGCAGTCAGCCCCAGCATTTT
>16|TRBD1|TRBJ2-7|TRBV7-2|few
CASSFGGAGGTYEQYF
TGTGCCAGCAGCTTTGGAGGCGCAGGGGGAACCTACGAGCAGTACTTC
>15|NA|TRBJ1-2|TRBV7-9|NA
CASSQTVDSRGGYTF
TGTGCCAGCAGCCAAACCGTCGACTCCCGAGGAGGCTACACCTTC
>13|TRBD2|TRBJ2-5|TRBV5-1|NA
CASSLLAEETQYF
TGCGCCAGCAGCTTACTAGCGGAAGAGACCCAGTACTTC
>13|NA|TRBJ2-3|TRBV5-1|NA
CASSPGSTDTQYF
TGCGCCAGCAGCCCGGGGAGCACAGATACGCAGTATTTT
>14|NA|TRBJ2-1|TRBV6-6|NA
CASSIGSPGNEQFF
TGTGCCAGCAGCATTGGTTCCCCGGGGAATGAGCAGTTCTTC
>14|NA|TRBJ2-7|TRBV5-1|NA
CASSLVNREGEQYF
TGCGCCAGCAGCTTGGTTAACAGGGAGGGCGAGCAGTACTTC
>14|NA|TRBJ2-3|TRBV5-1|NA
CASSLEMKEDTQYF
TGCGCCAGCAGCCTCGAAATGAAGGAGGATACGCAGTATTTT
>19|NA|TRBJ1-1|TRBV4-2|NA
CASSHPWPVSRLKNTEAFF
TGTGCCAGCAGCCACCCTTGGCCCGTCTCCAGGCTTAAGAACACTGAAGCTTTCTTT
>14|TRBD1|TRBJ1-1|TRBV7-6|NA
CASSEQGRNTEAFF
TGTGCCAGCAGCGAACAGGGGAGAAACACTGAAGCTTTCTTT
>16|TRBD1|TRBJ1-2|TRBV7-9|NA
CASSPVGTGRNYGYTF
TGTGCCAGCAGCCCAGTAGGGACAGGGAGGAACTATGGCTACACCTTC
>14|TRBD1|TRBJ1-1|TRBV2|NA
CASLPDRDGTEAFF
TGTGCCAGCTTACCGGACAGGGACGGCACTGAAGCTTTCTTT
>16|NA|TRBJ2-3|TRBV10-1|few
CASSDPAGASTDTQYF
TGCGCCAGCAGTGACCCAGCGGGCGCCAGCACAGATACGCAGTATTTT
>14|NA|TRBJ2-7|TRBV4-1|NA
CASSQFYPPVGQYF
TGCGCCAGCAGCCAATTCTACCCCCCTGTCGGGCAGTACTTC
>16|NA|TRBJ2-2|TRBV5-1|NA
CASSTIPGYNTGELFF
TGCGCCAGCAGCACCATACCGGGATATAATACCGGGGAGCTGTTTTTT
>15|NA|TRBJ2-1|TRBV5-1|NA
CASSLAQGTYNEQFF
TGCGCCAGCAGCTTGGCTCAGGGGACATACAATGAGCAGTTCTTC
>16|TRBD1|TRBJ2-1|TRBV5-1|NA
CASSPGGTGVENEQFF
TGCGCCAGCAGCCCAGGAGGGACAGGGGTAGAGAATGAGCAGTTCTTC
>14|NA|TRBJ2-1|TRBV5-1|NA
CASSLASSYNEQFF
TGCGCCAGCAGCTTGGCCAGCTCCTACAATGAGCAGTTCTTC
>14|NA|TRBJ1-5|TRBV7-9|NA
CASSTTYSNQPQHF
TGTGCCAGCAGCACCACCTATAGCAATCAGCCCCAGCATTTT
>17|TRBD2|TRBJ2-3|TRBV7-2|NA
CASSFFRLAGLTDTQYF
TGTGCCAGCAGCTTCTTTCGACTAGCGGGATTAACAGATACGCAGTATTTT
>14|NA|TRBJ1-1|TRBV5-1|NA
CASSSTGLGTEAFF
TGCGCCAGCAGCTCTACCGGACTTGGCACTGAAGCTTTCTTT
>15|TRBD2|TRBJ2-1|TRBV6-4|few
CASSDRTSEHNEQFF
TGTGCCAGCAGTGACAGGACTAGCGAACACAATGAGCAGTTCTTC
>15|TRBD2|TRBJ2-5|TRBV5-4|once
CASSLGSLAEETQYF
TGTGCCAGCAGCTTGGGGTCCCTAGCGGAAGAGACCCAGTACTTC
>18|NA|TRBJ2-6|TRBV7-9|few
CASSEGGMLSSGANVLTF
TGTGCCAGCAGCGAGGGAGGCATGCTGAGCTCTGGGGCCAACGTCCTGACTTTC
>15|NA|TRBJ2-1|TRBV29-1|NA
CSIRAELVSYNEQFF
TGCAGCATACGGGCCGAACTAGTCTCCTACAATGAGCAGTTCTTC
>13|NA|TRBJ1-1|TRBV28|once
CASSLVRYTEAFF
TGTGCCAGCAGTTTGGTCAGGTACACTGAAGCTTTCTTT
>13|TRBD1|TRBJ1-2|TRBV5-4|NA
CASSPGTGAGYTF
TGTGCCAGCAGCCCCGGGACAGGGGCCGGCTACACCTTC